These 11 T cell receptor beta chains were sequenced from one sample in a study of cytomegalovirus exposure and HLA in healthy donors. The repertoire was sequenced with immunoSEQ multiplex PCR; TCRdb's copy has only in-frame clones and lacks some. The sample contains approximately 220,000 clones, around nine tenths of which appear only once. Input material: PBMCs. The source is a man in his late teens or twenties in good health and CMV-seronegative.

The chain carries TRBV14 and TRBJ2-7; 11 bases agree with TRBD2. The junction had 4 bases not matched to a gene; V was cut back by 1 base and J by 8 bases. The CDR3 is made up of 14 amino acids. Germline CDR1 SGHDN, CDR2 FVKESK. This CDR3 reads CASSQGLAGSKQYF. The CDR3 nucleotides read TGTGCCAGCAGCCAAGGACTAGCGGGATCTAAGCAGTACTTC.

The V call is TRBV27, the J call TRBJ2-1; D remains unclear. Trimming shortened V by 0 bases and J by 5 bases, and 5 bases separated the two germline ends. Germline V gene lookup returns CDR1 MNHEY and CDR2 SMNVEV (reference sequence). The CDR3 sequence is 13 residues long. This chain's CDR3 is CASSLSANNEQFF. CDR3 nucleotide sequence: TGTGCCAGCAGTTTATCAGCAAACAATGAGCAGTTCTTC.

The V and J genes are TRBV5-1 and TRBJ1-3; D is unresolved. Trimming removed 0 bases at V and 4 bases at J, with 11 bases between. Germline CDR1 SGHRS, CDR2 YFSETQ. This CDR3 has 15 residues. The CDR3 sequence is CASSLAGSRGNTIYF. The CDR3 region has the DNA TGCGCCAGCAGCTTGGCCGGCAGCAGGGGAAACACCATATATTTT.

This clone was observed a single time. This chain joins TRBV7-9 and TRBJ1-1; TRBD1 is a possible D gene (6 bases). The germline V and J ends were trimmed by 3 bases and 5 bases, with 10 bases remaining between them. From germline, CDR1 is SEHNR and CDR2 FQNEAQ (reference sequence). The CDR3 runs 13 residues. CDR3 sequence: CASSFQGMTEAFF. CDR3 coding DNA: TGTGCCAGCAGCTTCCAGGGGATGACTGAAGCTTTCTTT. The variable domain in full, with the rest retrieved from reference TRBV7-9 and TRBJ1-1, is DTGVSQNPRHKITKRGQNVTFRCDPISEHNRLYWYRQTLGQGPEFLTYFQNEAQLEKSRLLSDRFSAERPKGSFSTLEIQRTEQGDSAMYLCASSFQGMTEAFFGQGTRLTVV.

There are a few counts of this clone. The V call is TRBV2, the J call TRBJ1-4; D remains unclear. The CDR3 extends over 12 amino acids. Trimming took 5 bases from V and 10 from J, leaving 11 bases between them. Germline V lookup: CDR1 SNHLY, CDR2 FYNNEI. This chain's CDR3 is CASSYDPRKLFF. In DNA form, the CDR3 reads TGTGCCAGCAGTTACGATCCGAGAAAACTGTTTTTT.

The genes are TRBV5-1 and TRBJ2-7; the match to TRBD2 covers 10 bases. This CDR3 comprises 16 residues. The germline CDR1 and CDR2 sequences are SGHRS and YFSETQ. V was pared by 0 bases and J by 1 base, with 4 bases of the junction left unmatched. In DNA form, the CDR3 reads TGCGCCAGCAGCTTGGTAGGACTAGCGGAATCCTACGAGCAGTACTTC. Protein sequence: CASSLVGLAESYEQYF.

V and J are TRBV28 and TRBJ1-2, with a weak D call TRBD1 (5 bases). The V gene's germline CDR1 is MDHEN and CDR2 SYDVKM. The CDR3 extends over 13 amino acids. V was shortened by 5 bases and J by 4 bases, with 11 bases between the two germline ends. This chain's CDR3 is CASSLDSSYGYTF. CDR3 DNA sequence: TGTGCCAGCAGTCTAGACAGCTCCTATGGCTACACCTTC.

In this sample, this clone turned up once. This sequence joins TRBV6-1 and TRBJ2-7; TRBD2 might be the D (5 bases). Germline V gives CDR1 MNHNS, CDR2 SASEGT. V lost 6 bases to trimming and J lost 3 bases, with 15 bases between them. The CDR3 extends over 14 amino acids. CDR3 amino acids: CASRLGDFYYEQYF. For the CDR3, the DNA is TGTGCCAGCAGACTCGGGGATTTTTACTACGAGCAGTACTTC.

The genes are TRBV2 and TRBJ2-2; 12 nucleotides agree with TRBD2. This CDR3 region has 16 residues. The V gene end was trimmed by 6 bases and the J gene end by 5 bases; junction bases not matched to a gene: 7. Germline-derived CDR1 and CDR2 are SNHLY and FYNNEI. CDR3 sequence (DNA): TGTGCCAGCAGACACCTAGCGGGGGGGCCGACCGGGGAGCTGTTTTTT. Translated, it gives CASRHLAGGPTGELFF. The full variable domain, in which reference TRBV2 and TRBJ2-2 provide the parts outside the CDR3, is EPEVTQTPSHQVTQMGQEVILRCVPISNHLYFYWYRQILGQKVEFLVSFYNNEISEKSEIFDDQFSVERPDGSNFTLKIRSTKLEDSAMYFCASRHLAGGPTGELFFGEGSRLTVL.

The chain combines TRBV5-1 with TRBJ2-1, with 12 bases that match TRBD2. The CDR3 runs 15 residues. V trimming: 0 bases; J trimming: 7 bases; junction bases outside the gene matches: 2. The V gene's germline CDR1 is SGHRS and CDR2 YFSETQ. The DNA of the CDR3 is TGCGCCAGCAGCTTGGGGACTAGCGGGATGAATGAGCAGTTCTTC. Protein sequence: CASSLGTSGMNEQFF.

There are a few counts of this clone. CDR3 coding DNA: TGTGCCAGCAGTTTTGACGGGAACTATGGCTACACCTTC. Translated: CASSFDGNYGYTF. The chain combines TRBV27 with TRBJ1-2; D is uncertain. Germline V gene sequence: CDR1 MNHEY, CDR2 SMNVEV (reference sequence). This CDR3 is 13 amino acids long. V shed 3 bases and J shed 2 bases, with 7 bases lying between them.